The sequence of this T cell receptor (beta chain) was determined in a study of T cell repertoires in cytomegalovirus infection. In the study overall: Newly reported HLA-C-restricted and thoroughly characterized HLA-B-restricted CMV epitopes were employed. Signatures in public TCR beta sequences pointed to both CMV infection and matching HLA type.

TCRdb processed the reads anew with MiXCR; each CDR3 protein has one entry. This sample carries 100,000 or so distinct CDR3 sequences, approximately 45% of them seen once, and the ten largest clones take just under 75%. This clonotype was seen a few times. Its cognate antigen is unknown. CDR3 length: 15 residues. Germline-derived CDR1 and CDR2 are MNHEY and SMNVEV (reference sequence). Trimming removed 3 bases at V and 3 bases at J, with 15 bases between. Whole-study findings and limits: Individuals carrying CMV plus the relevant HLA were identified by cumulative frequency of public TCR beta families. Dominating the ex vivo response were HLA-C-restricted CMV-specific TCR beta clonotypes.

This chain joins TRBV27 and TRBJ2-7; unclear D gene. The sample here was CD8+ T cells from cultured PBMCs, taken from culture after CMV antigen stimulation. The receptor comes from a human donor in good health (CMV status not recorded). Some clones in this sample may be carry-over from other donors' samples. CDR3 protein: CASSFSAFLVYEQYF. DNA for the CDR3: TGTGCCAGCAGTTTCTCCGCCTTTCTGGTCTACGAGCAGTACTTC.